The entry that follows covers one TCR beta chain sequence. Its antigen is not known. The data originate from a study of T-cell memory formation after mild COVID-19. Study conclusions and caveats: Clones that shrank (day 15 to 85) were balanced CD4/CD8, whereas later expanders leaned CD4+. There were some responding clones in pre-infection memory, which suggested that cross-reactive memory had joined.

With constant-segment primers, 5'RACE yielded cDNA libraries of TCR alpha and TCR beta that carried sample barcodes and UMIs. Via MiXCR, TCRdb re-called the 5' RACE reads, giving one row per CDR3 protein. The sample yields 70,000 to 95,000 distinct CDR3 sequences, around 13% seen once. Trimming cost V 5 bases and J 1 base, with 14 bases left between them. Germline V gives CDR1 MNHEY, CDR2 SVGAGI. CDR3 length: 15 residues. What was sequenced was PBMCs or a T cell subset sorted from them (not recorded which). The receptor's source is a man in his late teens or twenties who had mild COVID-19 (a few samples of this study predate the infection). Cell type and time point are not known. The chain recombines TRBV6-5 with TRBJ1-1, with D maybe TRBD1 (5 bases). In nucleotides, the CDR3 is TGTGCCAGCAGTCCAAGTACGAGGGGGAACACTGAAGCTTTCTTT. Translation: CASSPSTRGNTEAFF.